Presented here are 30 T cell receptor beta chains from one specimen sequenced in a study of T cell changes during pregnancy in multiple sclerosis (dated by TCRdb to the late 2010s). The library was obtained by the immunoSEQ multiplex PCR assay. Held by TCRdb, this immuneACCESS table contains in-frame sequences only and omits some clones. Under half of the omission traces to an unresolved V gene where checked; the cause of the rest is unknown. The sample includes fewer than 65,000 clones, with about nine tenths observed a single time. Roughly 1.4% of the sample is taken by the ten largest. The sequences come from peripheral blood, collected after pregnancy. Receptor source: a female donor in good health, enrolled as a control in a pregnancy study.

The rearrangement uses TRBV6-1 and TRBJ1-2; 8 bases are a match to TRBD1. Looked up from germline, CDR1 is MNHNS and CDR2 is SASEGT. The trim removed 6 bases at V and 8 bases at J, leaving 8 bases unmatched. This CDR3 is 13 amino acids long. The CDR3 DNA reads TGTGCCAGCAGCCCGGACAGGGAAGGCGGCTACACCTTC. This codes for CASSPDREGGYTF.

The gene calls are TRBV30 and TRBJ2-7; D ambiguous. Per the germline V gene, CDR1 is GTSNPN and CDR2 is SVGIG (reference sequence). The ends were cut back, 2 bases at V and 1 base at J, with 6 bases in the middle. CDR3 length equals 12 residues. CDR3 in DNA: TGTGCCTGGAGTTCAGATTCCTACGAGCAGTACTTC. Its protein is CAWSSDSYEQYF.

The V call is TRBV29-1, the J call TRBJ2-7, with TRBD1 matching 9 bases. V shed 2 bases, J shed 3 bases, and the junction held 8 bases outside the gene matches. Per germline, CDR1 SQVTM and CDR2 ANQGSEA. This CDR3 has 15 residues. The CDR3: CSVELTGGYVYEQYF. The CDR3 bases are TGCAGCGTTGAACTCACAGGGGGCTATGTCTACGAGCAGTACTTC.

The CDR3 DNA reads as TGTGCCAGCAGCTGGGACAGGGGACTCGTCATGAACACTGAAGCTTTCTTT. This codes for CASSWDRGLVMNTEAFF. The V gene is TRBV5-4, the J gene TRBJ1-1; 10 bases align to TRBD1. The length of the CDR3 is 17 residues. With 3 bases clipped from V and 0 bases from J, the junction kept 8 bases outside the gene matches. The germline CDR1 and CDR2 sequences are SGHNT and YYREEE (reference sequence). Full variable domain (outside the CDR3, taken from reference TRBV5-4 and TRBJ1-1): ETGVTQSPTHLIKTRGQQVTLRCSSQSGHNTVSWYQQALGQGPQFIFQYYREEENGRGNFPPRFSGLQFPNYSSELNVNALELDDSALYLCASSWDRGLVMNTEAFFGQGTRLTVV.

This chain links TRBV7-9 with TRBJ2-3; 11 bases are a match to TRBD1. CDR3 length: 15 residues. The trim removed 4 bases at V and 2 bases at J, leaving 2 bases unmatched. Germline CDR1 is SEHNR and CDR2 is FQNEAQ (reference sequence). CDR3 sequence: CASSSGQGATDTQYF. CDR3 nucleotide sequence: TGTGCCAGCAGCTCAGGACAGGGGGCCACAGATACGCAGTATTTT.

This chain links TRBV5-1 with TRBJ1-6; a possible D gene is TRBD1 (5 bases). The CDR3 has 18 residues. Trimming stripped 2 bases from V and 0 bases from J, with 15 bases between. CDR1 is SGHRS, CDR2 YFSETQ, per germline. This CDR3 is CASSLREQASSYNSPLHF. CDR3 coding DNA: TGCGCCAGCAGCTTACGCGAACAGGCTAGCTCCTATAATTCACCCCTCCACTTT.

The chain combines TRBV5-1 with TRBJ2-7; 10 positions match TRBD1. V shed 3 bases and J 5 bases; nucleotides not matched to a gene: 8. The CDR3 loop spans 15 amino acids. Per germline, CDR1 SGHRS and CDR2 YFSETQ. The CDR3 region has the DNA TGCGCCAGCAGCTCGGGACAGGGGAACTTCGACGAGCAGTACTTC. Encoded protein: CASSSGQGNFDEQYF.

This clone was observed once. J is TRBJ2-7 and V is TRBV7-9, with TRBD1 matching 10 bases. CDR1 is SEHNR, CDR2 FQNEAQ, per germline (reference sequence). J lost 5 bases, V lost 1 base, and 5 bases had no gene match. The length of the CDR3 is 15 residues. CDR3 coding DNA: TGTGCCAGCAGCTTAGTTGGGACAGGGGCGGACGAGCAGTACTTC. Protein sequence: CASSLVGTGADEQYF.

The rearrangement uses TRBV5-6 and TRBJ1-3, with TRBD1 identical over 7 bases. Germline CDR1 reads SGHDT; CDR2 reads YYEEEE. The V segment lost 3 bases and the J segment 3 bases; nucleotides outside the gene matches: 6. The CDR3 is made up of 15 amino acids. CDR3 sequence reads: CASSSQGVGGNTIYF. CDR3 nucleotide sequence: TGTGCCAGCAGCTCTCAGGGGGTAGGTGGAAACACCATATATTTT.

The chain joins TRBV4-3 to TRBJ2-3, with TRBD2 as a possible D gene (6 bases). V was cut by 0 bases and J by 0 bases, with 16 bases left in between. CDR1 LGHNA and CDR2 YSLEER come from the germline V gene. This CDR3 comprises 18 residues. The CDR3 sequence is CASSQEINAGPSTDTQYF. CDR3 DNA: TGCGCCAGCAGCCAAGAAATCAACGCGGGGCCTAGCACAGATACGCAGTATTTT.

The chain combines TRBV11-1 with TRBJ1-2; D call uncertain. The length of the CDR3 is 15 residues. Trimming cost V 4 bases and J 8 bases, with 20 bases left between them. From germline, CDR1 is SGHAT and CDR2 FQDESV (reference sequence). The CDR3 here is CASSSVFGDLRGYTF. In DNA form, the CDR3 reads TGTGCCAGCAGCTCAGTCTTCGGGGATCTTAGGGGCTACACCTTC.

CDR3 DNA sequence: TGTGCCAGTAGTATGGTAGGGGACTATGGCTACACCTTC. Translation gives CASSMVGDYGYTF. The gene calls are TRBV19 and TRBJ1-2, with D possibly TRBD1 on 5 matching bases. Germline V gene sequence: CDR1 LNHDA, CDR2 SQIVND (reference sequence). V was shortened by 3 bases and J by 3 bases, with 8 bases between the two germline ends. The length of the CDR3 is 13 residues.

The gene calls are TRBV5-6 and TRBJ1-5, with D tentatively TRBD1 (6 bases). The CDR3 is made up of 18 amino acids. V dropped 5 bases and J dropped 0 bases, with 21 bases sitting between them. CDR1 is SGHDT and CDR2 is YYEEEE in the germline V gene. The DNA of the CDR3 is TGTGCCAGCAGACGTAGACAGGAACCAAAGTATAGCAATCAGCCCCAGCATTTT. Encoded protein: CASRRRQEPKYSNQPQHF.

V and J are TRBV27 and TRBJ1-1; 7 bases match TRBD1. The CDR3 covers 14 residues. From germline, CDR1 is MNHEY and CDR2 SMNVEV (reference sequence). V shed 7 bases, J shed 1 base, and the junction held 6 bases outside the gene matches. DNA for the CDR3: TGTGCCAGCAACCGACAGGGCCCGAACACTGAAGCTTTCTTT. Protein: CASNRQGPNTEAFF.

The rearrangement joins TRBV4-3 to TRBJ2-2, with TRBD2 matching over 7 bases. The CDR3 sequence is 15 residues long. The germline CDR1 and CDR2 sequences are LGHNA and YSLEER. V lost 2 bases and J lost 7; bases outside the gene matches: 7. CDR3 coding DNA: TGCGCCAGCAGCCAACAGCGGGGATTAAACGGGGAGCTGTTTTTT. Protein product: CASSQQRGLNGELFF.

The rearrangement links TRBV6-5 to TRBJ1-2; unclear D gene. Per the germline V gene, CDR1 is MNHEY and CDR2 is SVGAGI. Trimming took off 8 bases at V and 2 bases at J, with 12 bases between the two ends. The CDR3 is made up of 13 amino acids. The CDR3 DNA follows: TGTGCCAGCGGGCGGGAGATAAACTATGGCTACACCTTC. Protein sequence: CASGREINYGYTF.

The chain carries TRBV2 and TRBJ2-2; TRBD2 agrees at 9 bases. Germline-derived CDR1 and CDR2 are SNHLY and FYNNEI. This CDR3 contains 16 residues. The J segment lost 4 bases and the V segment lost 5 bases, leaving 8 bases of the junction unmatched. CDR3 protein: CASSLSGGWITGELFF. The CDR3, as DNA: TGTGCCAGCAGTCTAAGCGGGGGGTGGATCACCGGGGAGCTGTTTTTT.

This clone was counted once. The V and J genes are TRBV9 and TRBJ2-3; 8 bases match TRBD2. V dropped 0 bases and J dropped 2; count of bases not matched to a gene: 2. Germline-derived CDR1 and CDR2 are SGDLS and YYNGEE. This CDR3 is 15 amino acids long. CDR3 DNA sequence: TGTGCCAGCAGCGTAGGAGCGGGGGACACAGATACGCAGTATTTT. This sequence encodes CASSVGAGDTDTQYF.

The rearrangement links TRBV29-1 to TRBJ2-3, with D perhaps TRBD1 (7 bases). Trimming removed 5 bases at V and 4 bases at J, with 13 bases between. This CDR3 contains 13 residues. Looked up from germline, CDR1 is SQVTM and CDR2 is ANQGSEA. In nucleotides, the CDR3 is TGCAGCGTTTTCAGGGGGGTCCCAGATACGCAGTATTTT. It codes for CSVFRGVPDTQYF.

V is TRBV6-1 and J is TRBJ1-5; D gene unclear. V shed 1 base and J shed 7 bases, with 8 bases lying between them. Germline assignment: CDR1 MNHNS and CDR2 SASEGT. This CDR3 is 13 amino acids long. The CDR3 sequence: CASSEGLRQPQHF. The CDR3 region has the DNA TGTGCCAGCAGTGAAGGTTTGCGGCAGCCCCAGCATTTT.

This rearrangement joins TRBV4-1 to TRBJ2-2; D not certain. The CDR3 extends over 14 amino acids. Per germline, CDR1 MGHRA and CDR2 YSYEKL. Trimming cost V 5 bases and J 1 base, with 8 bases left between them. CDR3 in DNA: TGCGCCAGCAGCACCCGGGTGAACACCGGGGAGCTGTTTTTT. This codes for CASSTRVNTGELFF.

The V call is TRBV2, the J call TRBJ2-5; possibly TRBD2 for D (6 bases). CDR3 length: 12 amino acids. V was pared by 7 bases and J by 5 bases, with 11 bases between. Germline CDR1 reads SNHLY; CDR2 reads FYNNEI. This chain's CDR3 is CASIGGAETQYF. The DNA of the CDR3 is TGTGCCAGCATAGGCGGGGCGGAGACCCAGTACTTC.

This clone has just a few counts. The chain has TRBV30 and TRBJ1-5, with 9 bases identical to TRBD1. Trimming cost V 2 bases and J 6 bases; bases outside gene matches: 5. CDR1 is GTSNPN, CDR2 SVGIG, per germline (reference sequence). The CDR3 consists of 14 residues. The CDR3 DNA follows: TGTGCCTGGAGTCCCGGGACAGGGCTTCAGCCCCAGCATTTT. It yields the protein CAWSPGTGLQPQHF.

The chain employs TRBV19 and TRBJ1-1, with 9 nucleotides matching TRBD1. V lost 5 bases, J lost 5 bases, and 6 bases stayed unmatched. Germline loops: CDR1 LNHDA, CDR2 SQIVND (reference sequence). This CDR3 comprises 14 residues. DNA of the CDR3: TGTGCCAGTAGTTACAGGGGGCGCGGAACTGAAGCTTTCTTT. Translated: CASSYRGRGTEAFF.

This sequence joins TRBV7-7 and TRBJ2-3; tentative D call: TRBD2 (5 bases). V lost 3 bases and J 3 bases, leaving 13 bases between the germline ends. The V gene's germline CDR1 is SSHAT and CDR2 FNYEAQ (reference sequence). The length of the CDR3 is 15 residues. CDR3 sequence reads: CASSFGLAPTDTQYF. The DNA of the CDR3 is TGTGCCAGCAGCTTTGGACTGGCCCCTACAGATACGCAGTATTTT.

In its sample, this clone was seen once. The V gene is TRBV27, the J gene TRBJ2-7, with a weak D call TRBD1 (6 bases). The CDR3 sequence is 13 residues long. The germline CDR1 and CDR2 sequences are MNHEY and SMNVEV (reference sequence). V was trimmed by 1 base and J by 5 bases, leaving 9 bases between them. The CDR3 bases are TGTGCCAGCAGTTTATGGGCAGGGGACGAGCAGTACTTC. It encodes CASSLWAGDEQYF.

The J gene is TRBJ2-2, the V gene TRBV7-9, with 7 bases lining up with TRBD1. Germline CDR1 and CDR2: SEHNR and FQNEAQ (reference sequence). This CDR3 has 15 residues. The trim removed 5 bases at V and 6 bases at J, leaving 9 bases unmatched. The CDR3 sequence: CASSLGQASAGELFF. The CDR3 DNA reads TGTGCCAGCAGCCTCGGACAGGCTTCGGCCGGGGAGCTGTTTTTT.

V usage is TRBV30 and J usage is TRBJ1-5; 7 bases match TRBD1. This CDR3 is built from 14 residues. Germline lookup yields CDR1 GTSNPN and CDR2 SVGIG (reference sequence). J gave up 5 bases and V 2 bases, and 6 bases lay outside the gene matches. This CDR3 is CAWSPGGKHQPQHF. The CDR3 nucleotides are TGTGCCTGGAGTCCAGGGGGGAAACATCAGCCCCAGCATTTT.

V and J are TRBV30 and TRBJ1-5; 9 nucleotides line up with TRBD1. Germline loops: CDR1 GTSNPN, CDR2 SVGIG (reference sequence). With 3 bases clipped from V and 6 bases from J, the junction kept 6 bases outside the gene matches. CDR3 length: 14 amino acids. Written as DNA, the CDR3 is TGTGCCTGGAGCCCCGGGACAGGGAGTCAGCCCCAGCATTTT. Protein sequence: CAWSPGTGSQPQHF.

The sample holds one count of this clone. This chain uses TRBV4-1 with TRBJ2-3; 8 nucleotides line up with TRBD2. J was trimmed by 3 bases and V by 4 bases; bases with no gene match: 9. The CDR3 spans 16 residues. Germline-derived CDR1 and CDR2 are MGHRA and YSYEKL. This CDR3 is CASSRGLAGSTDTQYF. The DNA for the CDR3 is TGCGCCAGCAGCCGGGGCTTAGCGGGGTCAACAGATACGCAGTATTTT.